These 26 T cell receptor beta chains were sequenced from one sample in a study of T cells in Graves' hyperthyroidism and ophthalmopathy (dated by TCRdb to between 2018 and 2020). The library came from multiplex PCR. Sequencing relied on an Illumina HiSeq 2000. The TCR beta CDR3 regions were amplified from RNA transcripts. The first round of RT-PCR for the TCR CDR3 was performed with the HTBI primer set and the Qiagen OneStep RT-PCR kit. The public reads were reprocessed in TCRdb via fastp at Q25 and MiXCR, keeping in-frame beta chains. A single entry per CDR3 protein holds the most common genes and DNA from its merged rows. Counted in this sample were a few hundred thousand distinct CDR3 sequences; roughly a fifth of them appeared once. The leading ten clones occupy approximately 37% of the sample. The sample consisted of blood. Source of these receptors: a man over 45 with Graves' ophthalmopathy.

The chain joins TRBV4-1 to TRBJ1-5; D is unresolved. The V gene lost 0 bases and the J gene lost 0 bases, with 15 bases spanning the gap. In germline, CDR1 is MGHRA, CDR2 YSYEKL. This CDR3 is 18 amino acids long. CDR3 in DNA: TGCGCCAGCAGCCAAGATAGGGTCTTTCTAATTAGCAATCAGCCCCAGCATTTT. It specifies CASSQDRVFLISNQPQHF.

In its sample, this clonotype was seen many times. The CDR3, as DNA: TGTGCCAGCAGCTCGCGACTAGCGGACCTTCGCGGGGATACGCAGTATTTT. This gives the protein CASSSRLADLRGDTQYF. The gene calls are TRBV11-2 and TRBJ2-3, with TRBD2 identical over 9 bases. Germline V CDR1 and CDR2: SGHAT, FQNNGV. The CDR3 has 17 amino acids. After removal of 4 bases from V and 6 bases from J, the junction contained 14 bases not matched to a gene.

The chain joins TRBV29-1 to TRBJ2-7, with TRBD1 identical over 7 bases. Germline CDR1 SQVTM, CDR2 ANQGSEA. This CDR3 comprises 13 residues. V lost 7 bases to trimming and J lost 2 bases; unmatched junction nucleotides: 8. CDR3 loop: CSGTRGIPYEQYF. CDR3 sequence (DNA): TGCAGCGGAACCAGGGGGATTCCCTACGAGCAGTACTTC.

The J gene is TRBJ1-3, the V gene TRBV30, with D hard to call. This CDR3 contains 15 residues. The germline V gene encodes CDR1 GTSNPN and CDR2 SVGIG (reference sequence). Trimming left V 4 bases short and J 0 bases short, with 13 bases between. DNA of the CDR3: TGTGCCTGGATTTGGGAGGCCTCCTCTGGAAACACCATATATTTT. Its translation is CAWIWEASSGNTIYF.

This clonotype was detected many times. The CDR3 nucleotides are TGTGCCAGCAGCCAAGATCGGACAGACAATCAGCCCCAGCATTTT. The encoded protein is CASSQDRTDNQPQHF. This chain links TRBV3-1 with TRBJ1-5; possibly TRBD1 for D (6 bases). The CDR3 covers 15 residues. The germline V and J ends were trimmed by 0 bases and 3 bases, with 9 bases remaining between them. CDR1 is LGHDT and CDR2 is YNNKEL in the germline V gene (reference sequence).

There are a few counts of this clonotype. The chain uses TRBV9 and TRBJ2-1, with no clear D. V gave up 0 bases and J gave up 7 bases, with 14 bases separating them. Germline V gene sequence: CDR1 SGDLS, CDR2 YYNGEE. The CDR3 length is 15 residues. The CDR3 DNA reads TGTGCCAGCAGCGTAGCTACCCTTGGGGAAAATGAGCAGTTCTTC. Translating gives CASSVATLGENEQFF.

This clonotype was seen ten or more times. The chain joins TRBV7-3 to TRBJ1-1; D is undetermined. Germline-derived CDR1 and CDR2 are SGHTA and FQGTGA. The CDR3 length is 13 residues. V lost 4 bases and J lost 3, with 9 bases in between. The CDR3 bases are TGTGCCAGCAGCTCTATGTCGTACACTGAAGCTTTCTTT. Protein product: CASSSMSYTEAFF.

Ten or more counts support this clonotype. The gene calls are TRBV6-1 and TRBJ2-5, with a possible D match to TRBD1 (5 bases). The V gene's germline CDR1 is MNHNS and CDR2 SASEGT. V lost 6 bases to trimming and J lost 11 bases, with 19 bases between them. The CDR3 contains 13 residues. The CDR3: CASSPGHPGRQYF. The CDR3 nucleotides read TGTGCCAGCAGCCCAGGACACCCCGGTCGTCAGTACTTC.

The V and J genes are TRBV29-1 and TRBJ2-3; 7 bases are shared with TRBD2. The J segment lost 2 bases and the V segment lost 0 bases, leaving 14 bases of the junction unmatched. The CDR3 is 18 amino acids. The germline V gene encodes CDR1 SQVTM and CDR2 ANQGSEA. Here the CDR3 DNA reads TGCAGCGTTGAAGATCTGGCTAGCGGAGTTCCCCCCACAGATACGCAGTATTTT. This encodes CSVEDLASGVPPTDTQYF.

This clonotype has a count of ten or more. The chain joins TRBV28 to TRBJ1-2; 7 positions match TRBD1. Unmatched junction bases numbered 9, after V lost 11 bases and J lost 0 bases. The CDR3 extends over 14 amino acids. Germline loops: CDR1 MDHEN, CDR2 SYDVKM. The CDR3 loop reads CASQPGQSNYGYTF. As DNA, the CDR3 is TGTGCCTCTCAACCGGGACAGTCTAACTATGGCTACACCTTC.

This chain connects TRBV20-1 to TRBJ2-4; no clear D. The CDR3 runs 11 residues. V dropped 5 bases and J dropped 10 bases, with 12 bases sitting between them. Germline values: CDR1 DFQATT, CDR2 SNEGSKA (reference sequence). CDR3 protein: CSAPPTGIQYF. The CDR3 DNA reads as TGCAGTGCTCCACCGACGGGTATTCAGTACTTC.

CDR3 in amino acids: CASSNEETQYF. CDR3 nucleotide sequence: TGCGCCAGCAGTAACGAAGAGACCCAGTACTTC. This rearrangement joins TRBV5-1 to TRBJ2-5; D is unclear. CDR3 length: 11 residues. Per the germline V gene, CDR1 is SGHRS and CDR2 is YFSETQ. V dropped 5 bases and J dropped 3 bases, with 5 bases sitting between them. The complete variable domain, with remaining parts taken from reference TRBV5-1 and TRBJ2-5, reads KAGVTQTPRYLIKTRGQQVTLSCSPISGHRSVSWYQQTPGQGLQFLFEYFSETQRNKGNFPGRFSGRQFSNSRSEMNVSTLELGDSALYLCASSNEETQYFGPGTRLLVL.

This clonotype was detected only a few times. CDR3: CASSRSRLTADTQYF. The CDR3 DNA reads as TGTGCCAGCAGCCGCTCCCGACTAACCGCGGATACGCAGTATTTT. The genes are TRBV7-9 and TRBJ2-3; TRBD2 is a possible D gene (5 bases). CDR3 length equals 15 residues. Germline V gene lookup returns CDR1 SEHNR and CDR2 FQNEAQ (reference sequence). Trimming took 5 bases from V and 6 from J, leaving 18 bases between them.

This clonotype was detected ten times or more. The chain employs TRBV29-1 and TRBJ2-2; 7 bases are shared with TRBD2. Germline values: CDR1 SQVTM, CDR2 ANQGSEA. The CDR3 is 14 amino acids. Trimming at V came to 6 bases and at J to 1 base, leaving 5 bases not matched to a gene. CDR3 DNA sequence: TGCAGCGTGGGGGGGTGGGGGAACACCGGGGAGCTGTTTTTT. This gives the protein CSVGGWGNTGELFF.

The chain joins TRBV18 to TRBJ1-1, with D unclear. Germline-derived CDR1 and CDR2 are KGHSH and LQKENI. This CDR3 region has 13 residues. Trimming cost V 10 bases and J 0 bases, with 12 bases left between them. CDR3 DNA: TGTGCCACCTTGGGAGGGTTGAACACTGAAGCTTTCTTT. Translation gives CATLGGLNTEAFF.

This clonotype was seen only a few times. V is TRBV20-1 and J is TRBJ2-5; 7 positions match TRBD1. Germline V CDR1 and CDR2: DFQATT, SNEGSKA (reference sequence). Trimming removed 5 bases from V and 5 bases from J; junction bases left unmatched: 8. The CDR3 spans 13 residues. The CDR3 sequence: CSAQQGLGETQYF. In nucleotides, the CDR3 is TGCAGTGCTCAACAGGGGCTCGGGGAGACCCAGTACTTC.

The chain links TRBV9 to TRBJ2-1; 14 nucleotides align to TRBD2. Germline lookup yields CDR1 SGDLS and CDR2 YYNGEE. J lost 5 bases, V lost 5 bases, and 3 bases had no gene match. The length of the CDR3 is 15 residues. The CDR3 sequence: CASSRLAGGNNEQFF. The CDR3 nucleotides read TGTGCCAGCAGTCGACTAGCGGGGGGGAACAATGAGCAGTTCTTC.

At least ten counts were recorded for this clonotype. The V call is TRBV12-3 or TRBV12-4, the J call TRBJ1-6; D is uncertain. Trimming cost V 6 bases and J 7 bases, with 7 bases left between them. The CDR3 length is 12 residues. This CDR3 is CASRASNSPLHF. DNA of the CDR3: TGTGCCAGCAGAGCCAGCAATTCACCCCTCCACTTT.

This clonotype occurred many times. The chain uses TRBV2 and TRBJ1-1; possible D gene TRBD1, 5 bases. CDR3 length: 16 residues. The V gene lost 4 bases and the J gene lost 0 bases, with 15 bases spanning the gap. In germline, CDR1 is SNHLY, CDR2 FYNNEI. As DNA, the CDR3 is TGTGCCAGCAGTGTTGGGGGAGGGGCGCTGAACACTGAAGCTTTCTTT. Protein: CASSVGGGALNTEAFF.

This rearrangement joins TRBV7-6 to TRBJ1-1, with 8 bases matching TRBD1. Germline V gene sequence: CDR1 SGHVS, CDR2 FNYEAQ. V lost 5 bases, J lost 1 base, and 6 bases stayed unmatched. The CDR3 totals 15 residues. The CDR3 loop is CASSARQGTNTEAFF. The CDR3, as DNA: TGTGCCAGCAGCGCAAGACAGGGGACGAACACTGAAGCTTTCTTT.

Details on this clonotype: A much larger clone differs from this one at a single base, so this may be a read error. The chain joins TRBV5-1 to TRBJ2-7, with D possibly matching TRBD1 (5 bases). The germline V gene encodes CDR1 SGHRS and CDR2 YFSETQ. CDR3 length equals 15 residues. As DNA, the CDR3 is TGCGTCAGCAGACCTAACCAGGGAATTGTCAACGAGCAGTACTTC. This codes for CVSRPNQGIVNEQYF.

The sample holds many counts of this clonotype. The genes are TRBV6-1 and TRBJ2-5; weak D call: TRBD2 (5 bases). CDR1 and CDR2 (germline): MNHNS, SASEGT. V was cut by 4 bases and J by 5 bases, with 17 bases left in between. The CDR3 length is 15 residues. The CDR3 sequence: CASSAYPGRWETQYF. The DNA of the CDR3 is TGTGCCAGCAGTGCCTATCCGGGAAGGTGGGAGACCCAGTACTTC.

The sample holds a few counts of this clonotype. This sequence joins TRBV2 and TRBJ1-5, with a possible D match to TRBD1 (5 bases). Deletions cut 6 bases from V and 6 bases from J, with 18 bases between. The germline gives CDR1 SNHLY, CDR2 FYNNEI. This CDR3 comprises 15 residues. DNA of the CDR3: TGTGCCAGCAGGGACGTAGGCCAGGGCATTCAGCCCCAGCATTTT. It encodes CASRDVGQGIQPQHF.

This clonotype occurred many times. The rearrangement uses TRBV2 and TRBJ2-1; 9 bases fit TRBD2. This CDR3 has 14 amino acids. J lost 4 bases, V lost 10 bases, and 8 bases had no gene match. Germline V gene sequence: CDR1 SNHLY, CDR2 FYNNEI. CDR3 nucleotides: TGTGCCAACCTGGCTAGCGGGAAGTACAATGAGCAGTTCTTC. Translated: CANLASGKYNEQFF.

A few counts support this clonotype. The rearrangement uses TRBV5-4 and TRBJ1-2; D unclear. Looked up from germline, CDR1 is SGHNT and CDR2 is YYREEE (reference sequence). This CDR3 region has 13 residues. The V end lost 0 bases, the J end lost 2 bases, and 5 bases lay between the germline ends. The CDR3: CASSLDRNYGYTF. CDR3 DNA sequence: TGTGCCAGCAGCTTGGACCGAAACTATGGCTACACCTTC.

The table lists this clonotype with many counts. This chain links TRBV20-1 with TRBJ2-7; D uncertain. CDR3 length equals 13 residues. The germline gives CDR1 DFQATT, CDR2 SNEGSKA (reference sequence). With 2 bases removed from V and 5 bases from J, the gap between germline ends came to 13 bases. In DNA form, the CDR3 reads TGCAGTGCTAGACAAAATCTCGGAGACGAGCAGTACTTC. Protein sequence: CSARQNLGDEQYF.